Detailed here is one T cell receptor (beta chain). What it binds is unknown. A second PCR, run for roughly 7 to 12 cycles, used a sample-barcoded 5' primer plus a J-beta primer mix. TCRdb reprocessed the 5' RACE reads via MiXCR and lists one record per CDR3 protein. In the table there are 700,000 to 950,000 distinct CDR3 sequences, 58% of which are singletons. The data were obtained in a study of blood T cells in healthy people across ages. Study overall: When template switching was applied, about one barcoded beta molecule was captured per two T cells. Notes on the study in general: A strong correlation was found between TCR beta diversity and the percentage of naive T cells. From one million sequenced T cells, diversity estimates were lower bounds.

This CDR3 comprises 17 residues. Germline lookup yields CDR1 LGHNA and CDR2 YSLEER. Unmatched junction bases numbered 10, after V lost 1 base and J lost 5 bases. The rearrangement links TRBV4-3 to TRBJ2-5; 10 positions match TRBD2. The sample taken for sequencing was blood. This clonotype originated in a man aged 25-40 years in good health. CDR3 DNA sequence: TGCGCCAGCAGCCAAGCCCCAATAGCGGGAGGTAGTGAGACCCAGTACTTC. Translation: CASSQAPIAGGSETQYF.